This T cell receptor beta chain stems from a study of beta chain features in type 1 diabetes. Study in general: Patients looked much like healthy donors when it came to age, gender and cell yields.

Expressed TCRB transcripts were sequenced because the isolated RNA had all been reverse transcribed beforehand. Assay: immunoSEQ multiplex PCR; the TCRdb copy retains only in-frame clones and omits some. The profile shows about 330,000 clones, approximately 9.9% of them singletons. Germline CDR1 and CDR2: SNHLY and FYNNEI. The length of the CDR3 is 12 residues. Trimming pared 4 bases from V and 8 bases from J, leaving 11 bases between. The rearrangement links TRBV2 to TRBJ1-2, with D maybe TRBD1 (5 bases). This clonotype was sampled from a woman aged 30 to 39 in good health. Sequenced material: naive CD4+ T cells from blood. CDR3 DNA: TGTGCCAGCAGTGTAGACAGCCCCGGCTACACCTTC. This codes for CASSVDSPGYTF.